The 10 T cell receptor beta chains below were found in one sample sequenced in a study of blood T cell repertoires in COVID-19. Clones were read by immunoSEQ multiplex PCR, and TCRdb kept only the in-frame ones, dropping some. The repertoire holds 40,000 to 55,000 clones, with roughly 82% as singletons. The sample comprised peripheral blood. The receptors were gathered from a human donor in a cohort sampled during active COVID-19.

CDR3 protein: CASSPGRAGEKLFF. The CDR3 region has the DNA TGTGCCAGCAGCCCCGGACGGGCGGGGGAAAAACTGTTTTTT. The rearrangement uses TRBV7-2 and TRBJ1-4; no clear D gene. Trimming took 5 bases from V and 8 from J, leaving 15 bases between them. Germline assignment: CDR1 SGHTA and CDR2 FQGNSA. The CDR3 loop spans 14 amino acids.

This rearrangement joins TRBV7-2 to TRBJ1-1; D is possibly TRBD1 (6 bases). V gave up 5 bases and J gave up 6 bases, with 13 bases separating them. This CDR3 contains 13 residues. Germline V gives CDR1 SGHTA, CDR2 FQGNSA. CDR3 amino acids: CASSPQTGAEAFF. CDR3 nucleotide sequence: TGTGCCAGCAGCCCCCAGACAGGTGCTGAAGCTTTCTTT.

The V gene is TRBV9, the J gene TRBJ2-2, with D unresolved. Trimming took off 0 bases at V and 2 bases at J, with 8 bases between the two ends. Germline CDR1 is SGDLS and CDR2 is YYNGEE. This CDR3 has 15 amino acids. The CDR3 loop is CASSVELRNTGELFF. The CDR3 coding sequence is TGTGCCAGCAGCGTAGAGTTGCGTAACACCGGGGAGCTGTTTTTT.

The rearrangement uses TRBV4-2 and TRBJ1-1; maybe TRBD1 (5 bases). V lost 4 bases to trimming and J lost 1 base, with 19 bases between them. CDR3 length: 17 amino acids. CDR1 is LGHNA, CDR2 YNFKEQ, per germline. Here the CDR3 reads CASSLGQGFDQNTEAFF. The CDR3 DNA sequence: TGTGCCAGCAGCCTAGGGCAGGGTTTTGACCAGAACACTGAAGCTTTCTTT.

The chain recombines TRBV11-2 with TRBJ2-5; maybe TRBD2 (6 bases). The CDR3 covers 13 residues. V lost 8 bases and J lost 2, with 12 bases in between. Per the germline V gene, CDR1 is SGHAT and CDR2 is FQNNGV. The CDR3 bases are TGTGCCAGCGGGGGAGGCCAACAAGAGACCCAGTACTTC. This sequence encodes CASGGGQQETQYF.

The V and J genes are TRBV7-2 and TRBJ2-7, with 8 bases fitting TRBD2. This CDR3 region has 17 residues. V dropped 2 bases and J dropped 4; count of bases not matched to a gene: 13. Germline CDR1 is SGHTA and CDR2 is FQGNSA. CDR3 protein: CASSLFGSSGATYEQYF. The CDR3 region has the DNA TGTGCCAGCAGCTTATTCGGGAGTAGCGGGGCGACTTACGAGCAGTACTTC.

CDR3 sequence reads: CASSLAPPGLMNTEAFF. The DNA of the CDR3 is TGCGCCAGCAGCTTGGCCCCCCCAGGCTTAATGAACACTGAAGCTTTCTTT. The rearrangement uses TRBV5-1 and TRBJ1-1; D unclear. CDR1 and CDR2 from the germline V gene are SGHRS and YFSETQ. Trimming stripped 0 bases from V and 0 bases from J, with 15 bases between. The CDR3 contains 17 residues.

The CDR3 loop reads CASSRGALGEQFF. The CDR3 nucleotides read TGCGCCAGCAGCCGGGGGGCGTTGGGTGAGCAGTTCTTC. V usage is TRBV5-1 and J usage is TRBJ2-1; TRBD2 is a possible D gene (7 bases). V was shortened by 4 bases and J by 9 bases, with 14 bases between the two germline ends. This CDR3 has 13 amino acids. The germline V gene encodes CDR1 SGHRS and CDR2 YFSETQ. Variable domain in full (rest from reference TRBV5-1 and TRBJ2-1): KAGVTQTPRYLIKTRGQQVTLSCSPISGHRSVSWYQQTPGQGLQFLFEYFSETQRNKGNFPGRFSGRQFSNSRSEMNVSTLELGDSALYLCASSRGALGEQFFGPGTRLTVL.

The V call is TRBV28, the J call TRBJ1-4; no definite D call. This CDR3 is built from 15 residues. Trimming removed 7 bases at V and 2 bases at J, with 14 bases between. Germline-derived CDR1 and CDR2 are MDHEN and SYDVKM. CDR3 coding DNA: TGTGCCAGCACCCCCGGAGGGTGGACTAATGAAAAACTGTTTTTT. This codes for CASTPGGWTNEKLFF.

Only a few counts were recorded for this clone. The CDR3 here is CSVEEAVNTEAFF. The DNA for the CDR3 is TGCAGCGTTGAAGAGGCGGTCAACACTGAAGCTTTCTTT. The chain recombines TRBV29-1 with TRBJ1-1; D unclear. Germline V gene lookup returns CDR1 SQVTM and CDR2 ANQGSEA. The CDR3 runs 13 residues. The ends were cut back, 0 bases at V and 2 bases at J, with 7 bases in the middle.